This TCR beta chain was retrieved from a study of control samples from healthy donors and cancer patients. Generated by immunoSEQ multiplex PCR, the TCRdb table keeps only in-frame clones and is missing some. Among about 82,000 clones listed, about 89% were seen once. Source material: blood. This TCR derives from a man aged 50 to 60 in good health.

This CDR3 reads CASSLDSLSGNTIYF. The CDR3 DNA reads TGCGCCAGCAGCTTGGACTCACTCTCTGGAAACACCATATATTTT. The chain has TRBV5-1 and TRBJ1-3; D gene uncertain. Trimming removed 0 bases at V and 0 bases at J, with 7 bases between. Per germline, CDR1 SGHRS and CDR2 YFSETQ. The CDR3 loop spans 15 amino acids. The variable domain in full, completed from reference TRBV5-1 and TRBJ1-3, reads KAGVTQTPRYLIKTRGQQVTLSCSPISGHRSVSWYQQTPGQGLQFLFEYFSETQRNKGNFPGRFSGRQFSNSRSEMNVSTLELGDSALYLCASSLDSLSGNTIYFGEGSWLTVV.